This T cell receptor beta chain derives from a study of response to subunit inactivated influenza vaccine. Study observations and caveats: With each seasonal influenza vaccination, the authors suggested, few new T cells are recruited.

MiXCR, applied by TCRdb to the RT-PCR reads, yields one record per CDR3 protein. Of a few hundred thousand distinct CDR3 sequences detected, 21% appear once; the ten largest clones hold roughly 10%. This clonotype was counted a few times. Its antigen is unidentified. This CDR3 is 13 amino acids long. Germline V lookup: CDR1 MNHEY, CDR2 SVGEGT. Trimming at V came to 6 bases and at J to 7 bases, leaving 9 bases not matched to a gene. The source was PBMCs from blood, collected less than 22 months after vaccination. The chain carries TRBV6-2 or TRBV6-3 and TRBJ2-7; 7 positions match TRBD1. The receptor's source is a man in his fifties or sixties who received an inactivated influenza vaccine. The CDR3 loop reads CASRRQGLEEQYF. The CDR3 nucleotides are TGTGCCAGCAGGAGACAGGGTTTGGAAGAGCAGTACTTC.